The sequence of this T cell receptor beta chain was determined in a study of T cell responses to AZD1222 COVID-19 vaccine. Broader study findings: Samples come after the peak T cell response, not at day 14. The donors showed a predominance of white British ancestry and of females, with possible underestimation of clonal diversity. Spike-specific TCR breadth and depth both grew after two AZD1222 doses.

Measured with immunoSEQ multiplex PCR; TCRdb has only the in-frame clones, and not every one. The sample has roughly 120,000 clones, 86% seen once. Per the germline V gene, CDR1 is LGHNA and CDR2 is YSLEER. CDR3 length: 16 residues. V was pared by 1 base and J by 4 bases, with 16 bases between. Worth noting for this clone: The antigen is not known.

This specimen was peripheral blood, taken 28 days after the second AZD1222 dose. The receptor was derived from an adult who received the AZD1222 COVID-19 vaccine. The genes are TRBV4-3 and TRBJ1-2, with D perhaps matching TRBD1 (5 bases). CDR3 sequence: CASSQGGFRDFYGYTF. Here the CDR3 DNA reads TGCGCCAGCAGCCAAGGGGGTTTTAGGGACTTCTATGGCTACACCTTC.